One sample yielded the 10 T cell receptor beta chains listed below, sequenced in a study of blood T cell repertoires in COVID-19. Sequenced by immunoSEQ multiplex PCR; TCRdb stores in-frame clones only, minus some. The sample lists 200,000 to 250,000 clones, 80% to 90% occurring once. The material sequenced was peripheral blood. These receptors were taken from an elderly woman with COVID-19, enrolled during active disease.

The CDR3 is CASSFQGQSTDTQYF. As DNA, the CDR3 is TGTGCCAGCAGCTTCCAGGGACAAAGCACAGATACGCAGTATTTT. The rearrangement links TRBV7-2 to TRBJ2-3; a weak D match, TRBD1 (6 bases). The ends were cut back, 3 bases at V and 0 bases at J, with 10 bases in the middle. Looked up from germline, CDR1 is SGHTA and CDR2 is FQGNSA. This CDR3 contains 15 residues.

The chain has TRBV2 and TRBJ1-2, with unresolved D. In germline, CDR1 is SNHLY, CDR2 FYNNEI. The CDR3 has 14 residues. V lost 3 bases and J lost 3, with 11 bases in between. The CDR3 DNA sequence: TGTGCCAGCAGTGAGGCAGGTGCTGACTATGGCTACACCTTC. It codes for CASSEAGADYGYTF.

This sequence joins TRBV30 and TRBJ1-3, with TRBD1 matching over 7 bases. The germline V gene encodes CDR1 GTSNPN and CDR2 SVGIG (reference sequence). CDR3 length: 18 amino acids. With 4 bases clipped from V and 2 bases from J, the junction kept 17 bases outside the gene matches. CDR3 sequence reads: CAWKKQGSPLWPGNTIYF. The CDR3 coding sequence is TGTGCCTGGAAGAAACAGGGGTCCCCCCTCTGGCCTGGAAACACCATATATTTT.

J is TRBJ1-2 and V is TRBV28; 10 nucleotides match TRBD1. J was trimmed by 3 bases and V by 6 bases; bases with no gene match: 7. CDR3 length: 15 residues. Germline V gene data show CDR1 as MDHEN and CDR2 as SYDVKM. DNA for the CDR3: TGTGCCAGCAGACGGACAGGGGGGGACGACTATGGCTACACCTTC. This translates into CASRRTGGDDYGYTF.

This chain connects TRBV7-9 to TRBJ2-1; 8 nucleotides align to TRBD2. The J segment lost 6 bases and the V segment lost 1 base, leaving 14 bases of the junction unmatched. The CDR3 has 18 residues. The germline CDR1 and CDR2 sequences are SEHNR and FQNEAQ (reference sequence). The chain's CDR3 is CASSLVLSIRGGLNEQFF. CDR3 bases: TGTGCCAGCAGCTTAGTTTTATCGATTCGGGGGGGGCTCAATGAGCAGTTCTTC.

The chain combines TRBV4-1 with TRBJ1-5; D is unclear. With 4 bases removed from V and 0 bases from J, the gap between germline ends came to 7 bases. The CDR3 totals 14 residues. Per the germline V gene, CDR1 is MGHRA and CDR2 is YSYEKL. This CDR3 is CASSLQDSNQPQHF. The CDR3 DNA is TGCGCCAGCAGCCTCCAGGATAGCAATCAGCCCCAGCATTTT.

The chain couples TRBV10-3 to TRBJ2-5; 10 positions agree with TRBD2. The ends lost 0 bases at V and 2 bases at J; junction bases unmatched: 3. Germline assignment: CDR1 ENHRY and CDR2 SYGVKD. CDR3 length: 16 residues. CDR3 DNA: TGTGCCATCAGTGAGTCGAAACTAGCGGGGCAAGAGACCCAGTACTTC. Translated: CAISESKLAGQETQYF.

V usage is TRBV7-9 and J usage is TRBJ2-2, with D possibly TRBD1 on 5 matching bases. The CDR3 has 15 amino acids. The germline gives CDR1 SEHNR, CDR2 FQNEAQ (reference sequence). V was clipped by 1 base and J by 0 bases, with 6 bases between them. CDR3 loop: CASSLGTTNTGELFF. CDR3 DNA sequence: TGTGCCAGCAGCTTAGGGACAACGAACACCGGGGAGCTGTTTTTT.

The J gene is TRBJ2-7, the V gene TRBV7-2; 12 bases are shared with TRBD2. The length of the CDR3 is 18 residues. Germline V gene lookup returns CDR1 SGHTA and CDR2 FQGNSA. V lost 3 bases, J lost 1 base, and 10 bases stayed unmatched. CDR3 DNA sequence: TGTGCCAGCAGCTTTCTCCCGCTAGCGGGGGGGCCGTCCTACGAGCAGTACTTC. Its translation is CASSFLPLAGGPSYEQYF.

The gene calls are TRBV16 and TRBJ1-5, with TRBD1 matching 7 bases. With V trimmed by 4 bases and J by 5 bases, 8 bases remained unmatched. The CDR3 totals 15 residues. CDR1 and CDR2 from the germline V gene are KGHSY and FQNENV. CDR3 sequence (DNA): TGTGCCAGCAGCCCGGAAGGGGGCACATATCAGCCCCAGCATTTT. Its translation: CASSPEGGTYQPQHF.